These 24 T cell receptor beta chains were all obtained from the same sample, sequenced in a study of CD8 T cells in ankylosing spondylitis. TCRdb reprocessed the 5' RACE reads with MiXCR, giving one entry per CDR3 protein. Of more than 150,000 distinct CDR3 sequences listed, roughly 13% are singletons. The sample was blood, either unsorted or a sorted T cell fraction (not recorded which). These receptors were taken from a male donor with ankylosing spondylitis or in good health (not recorded which).

A few counts support this clonotype. The CDR3 sequence: CASSPVGVAMRQETQYF. The CDR3 DNA sequence: TGTGCCAGCAGCCCTGTGGGAGTAGCGATGAGGCAAGAGACCCAGTACTTC. The chain joins TRBV7-2 to TRBJ2-5; tentative D call: TRBD2 (5 bases). Trimming stripped 5 bases from V and 2 bases from J, with 21 bases between. The CDR3 is made up of 17 amino acids. Germline V gives CDR1 SGHTA, CDR2 FQGNSA. Drawing the rest from reference TRBV7-2 and TRBJ2-5, the complete variable domain is GAGVSQSPSNKVTEKGKDVELRCDPISGHTALYWYRQSLGQGLEFLIYFQGNSAPDKSGLPSDRFSAERTGGSVSTLTIQRTQQEDSAVYLCASSPVGVAMRQETQYFGPGTRLLVL.

This clonotype was seen a handful of times. The chain couples TRBV11-2 to TRBJ2-2; D may correspond to TRBD1 or TRBD2 (5 bases each). Germline assignment: CDR1 SGHAT and CDR2 FQNNGV. Trimming stripped 10 bases from V and 6 bases from J, with 30 bases between. The CDR3 sequence is 18 residues long. Here the CDR3 reads CATMPWDMSQGPAGELFF. CDR3 nucleotides: TGTGCCACCATGCCCTGGGATATGAGCCAGGGACCCGCCGGGGAGCTGTTTTTT.

The chain has TRBV12-5 and TRBJ2-7, with 7 bases that match TRBD1. Germline CDR1 LGHNT, CDR2 FRNRAP. The CDR3 contains 17 residues. J gave up 0 bases and V 1 base, and 9 bases lay outside the gene matches. CDR3 nucleotide sequence: TGTGCTAGTGGTTTGGCGCCCGGGACAGTCATCTCCTACGAGCAGTACTTC. Translation: CASGLAPGTVISYEQYF.

The chain joins TRBV11-2 to TRBJ1-1; possible D gene TRBD1, 6 bases. Looked up from germline, CDR1 is SGHAT and CDR2 is FQNNGV. V was cut by 4 bases and J by 7 bases, with 16 bases left in between. The CDR3 loop spans 14 amino acids. CDR3 bases: TGTGCCAGCAGCTCTTTACAGGGTTCGGGTGAAGCTTTCTTT. Protein product: CASSSLQGSGEAFF. The entire variable domain, with the rest obtained from reference TRBV11-2 and TRBJ1-1, is as follows: EAGVAQSPRYKIIEKRQSVAFWCNPISGHATLYWYQQILGQGPKLLIQFQNNGVVDDSQLPKDRFSAERLKGVDSTLKIQPAKLEDSAVYLCASSSLQGSGEAFFGQGTRLTVV.

The chain uses TRBV6-1 and TRBJ2-1; 12 bases agree with TRBD2. The CDR3 spans 15 residues. The trim removed 4 bases at V and 3 bases at J, leaving 1 base unmatched. Germline CDR1 and CDR2: MNHNS and SASEGT. The CDR3 region has the DNA TGTGCCAGCAGTGGGGGACTAGCGGGCTACAATGAGCAGTTCTTC. This codes for CASSGGLAGYNEQFF.

The rearrangement uses TRBV19 and TRBJ1-1, with unresolved D. The CDR3 is made up of 12 amino acids. Germline V gene lookup returns CDR1 LNHDA and CDR2 SQIVND (reference sequence). V was clipped by 7 bases and J by 6 bases, with 12 bases between them. CDR3: CASTGSRAEAFF. The CDR3 DNA is TGTGCCAGTACTGGCTCCCGGGCTGAAGCTTTCTTT.

The chain combines TRBV20-1 with TRBJ2-1; D is undetermined. Germline V gene sequence: CDR1 DFQATT, CDR2 SNEGSKA (reference sequence). The CDR3 is 17 residues long. The CDR3: CSLIASGLQKSYNEQFF. For the CDR3, the DNA is TGCAGCCTTATAGCCTCTGGGCTGCAGAAGTCCTACAATGAGCAGTTCTTC.

The chain links TRBV15 to TRBJ2-1; TRBD2 agrees at 7 bases. V trimming: 9 bases; J trimming: 0 bases; junction bases outside the gene matches: 8. Germline V gene data show CDR1 as LNHNV and CDR2 as YYDKDF (reference sequence). The length of the CDR3 is 15 residues. CDR3 nucleotides: TGTGCCACGGCCAGCGGGGCTAGCTCCTACAATGAGCAGTTCTTC. The encoded protein is CATASGASSYNEQFF. Drawing the rest from reference TRBV15 and TRBJ2-1, the complete variable domain is DAMVIQNPRYQVTQFGKPVTLSCSQTLNHNVMYWYQQKSSQAPKLLFHYYDKDFNNEADTPDNFQSRRPNTSFCFLDIRSPGLGDTAMYLCATASGASSYNEQFFGPGTRLTVL.

The chain uses TRBV10-3 and TRBJ2-5, with 9 bases identical to TRBD1. This CDR3 region has 14 residues. V lost 3 bases, J lost 3 bases, and 2 bases stayed unmatched. Germline V CDR1 and CDR2: ENHRY, SYGVKD. The CDR3 region has the DNA TGTGCCATCAGTGAAAGACAGGGGGAAGAGACCCAGTACTTC. Translating gives CAISERQGEETQYF.

This clonotype was picked up a small number of times. This CDR3 is CASSQDPLRLARTDTQYF. The CDR3 DNA reads TGTGCCAGCAGCCAAGATCCTCTAAGGCTAGCCCGGACAGATACGCAGTATTTT. The rearrangement links TRBV3-1 to TRBJ2-3; TRBD2 might be the D (5 bases). Looked up from germline, CDR1 is LGHDT and CDR2 is YNNKEL (reference sequence). Trimming took off 0 bases at V and 3 bases at J, with 19 bases between the two ends. The CDR3 is made up of 18 amino acids.

This clonotype was seen many times. V gene TRBV13 combines with J gene TRBJ2-3; possibly TRBD1 or TRBD2 for D (5 bases each). Per the germline V gene, CDR1 is PRHDT and CDR2 is FYEKMQ (reference sequence). The CDR3 has 14 amino acids. V lost 5 bases and J lost 6, with 15 bases in between. CDR3 sequence (DNA): TGTGCCAGCAGCACCCGGGACCTATTGGATACGCAGTATTTT. This encodes CASSTRDLLDTQYF.

This clonotype was found a few times. CDR3 region: CASSLAEGLAGRYNEQFF. CDR3 DNA sequence: TGTGCCAGCAGCTTAGCCGAGGGTTTAGCGGGGCGCTACAATGAGCAGTTCTTC. This chain uses TRBV7-6 with TRBJ2-1; 8 bases line up with TRBD2. V was clipped by 0 bases and J by 3 bases; unmatched bases: 10. In germline, CDR1 is SGHVS, CDR2 FNYEAQ. The CDR3 consists of 18 residues.

This clonotype appeared many times. The chain recombines TRBV5-1 with TRBJ2-7; D gene unclear. From germline, CDR1 is SGHRS and CDR2 YFSETQ. This CDR3 is built from 13 residues. V was pared by 2 bases and J by 3 bases, with 9 bases between. DNA of the CDR3: TGCGCCAGCAGCTTCAGTACCCTCTACGAGCAGTACTTC. It yields the protein CASSFSTLYEQYF.

The chain couples TRBV12-5 to TRBJ2-1; 7 nucleotides align to TRBD2. The CDR3 contains 17 residues. Trimming removed 7 bases from V and 0 bases from J; junction bases left unmatched: 12. CDR1 is LGHNT, CDR2 FRNRAP, per germline. The CDR3 protein is CASVLAEGTCSYNEQFF. The CDR3, as DNA: TGTGCTAGTGTTCTAGCGGAGGGGACGTGCTCCTACAATGAGCAGTTCTTC.

The chain joins TRBV6-1 to TRBJ2-7; TRBD2 aligns across 7 bases. There are 15 residues in the CDR3. V lost 4 bases, J lost 0 bases, and 6 bases stayed unmatched. Germline V gives CDR1 MNHNS, CDR2 SASEGT. The CDR3 spells CASSASGTISYEQYF. The DNA for the CDR3 is TGTGCCAGCAGTGCCAGCGGGACCATCTCCTACGAGCAGTACTTC.

There are many counts of this clonotype. The J gene is TRBJ2-1, the V gene TRBV15, with D perhaps given as TRBD1 or TRBD2 (5 bases each). The CDR3 extends over 16 amino acids. The V end was cut by 2 bases, the J end by 0 bases, with 11 bases between. CDR1 is LNHNV and CDR2 is YYDKDF in the germline V gene (reference sequence). In DNA, the CDR3 is TGTGCCACCAGCAGACCTCCGAGGGGCTCCTACAATGAGCAGTTCTTC. Encoded protein: CATSRPPRGSYNEQFF. The full variable domain, its missing parts supplied by reference TRBV15 and TRBJ2-1, is DAMVIQNPRYQVTQFGKPVTLSCSQTLNHNVMYWYQQKSSQAPKLLFHYYDKDFNNEADTPDNFQSRRPNTSFCFLDIRSPGLGDTAMYLCATSRPPRGSYNEQFFGPGTRLTVL.

CDR3 sequence (DNA): TGTGCCAGCAGCGTAGGGGGCGGGCTCTACGGGAATGAGCAGTTCTTC. Translated, it gives CASSVGGGLYGNEQFF. The rearrangement uses TRBV9 and TRBJ2-1; perhaps D is TRBD1 or TRBD2 (5 bases each). Germline V gene data show CDR1 as SGDLS and CDR2 as YYNGEE. The CDR3 sequence is 16 residues long. V lost 0 bases, J lost 7 bases, and 17 bases lay in between.

V gene TRBV29-1 combines with J gene TRBJ2-1; 7 bases match TRBD1. V gave up 7 bases and J gave up 6 bases; unmatched junction bases: 9. The CDR3 has 13 residues. Germline CDR1 and CDR2: SQVTM and ANQGSEA. The CDR3 sequence: CSAGTDWVNEQFF. For the CDR3, the DNA is TGCAGCGCCGGGACAGACTGGGTCAATGAGCAGTTCTTC.

This clonotype was detected a few times. The V gene is TRBV7-9, the J gene TRBJ1-1; the D is unclear. The CDR3 contains 13 residues. Trimming took 5 bases from V and 5 from J, leaving 12 bases between them. CDR1 is SEHNR and CDR2 is FQNEAQ in the germline V gene (reference sequence). CDR3 loop: CASSPTVWTEAFF. CDR3 in DNA: TGTGCCAGCAGCCCCACTGTGTGGACTGAAGCTTTCTTT.

The V and J genes are TRBV5-6 and TRBJ2-1; D uncertain. The CDR3 has 11 residues. V gave up 1 base and J gave up 8 bases, with 4 bases separating them. Germline CDR1 is SGHDT and CDR2 is YYEEEE. CDR3 region: CASSLRHEQFF. The CDR3 DNA sequence: TGTGCCAGCAGCTTGCGCCATGAGCAGTTCTTC.

This chain links TRBV20-1 with TRBJ2-5; 10 bases fit TRBD1. With V trimmed by 3 bases and J by 0 bases, 10 bases remained unmatched. The CDR3 consists of 17 residues. The V gene's germline CDR1 is DFQATT and CDR2 SNEGSKA (reference sequence). For the CDR3, the DNA is TGCAGTGCTAGGAAGGGGCGACAGGGGGCCTACCAAGAGACCCAGTACTTC. It specifies CSARKGRQGAYQETQYF.

This clonotype was counted between two and nine times. The chain is built from TRBV6-1 and TRBJ2-7, with 9 positions matching TRBD2. CDR1 and CDR2 (germline): MNHNS, SASEGT. With V trimmed by 8 bases and J by 2 bases, 7 bases remained unmatched. The length of the CDR3 is 14 residues. CDR3 nucleotide sequence: TGTGCCAGCGACCTAGCGGGATTAGCCTACGAGCAGTACTTC. Protein product: CASDLAGLAYEQYF.

This clonotype was counted between two and nine times. The J gene is TRBJ1-5, the V gene TRBV24-1; D might be TRBD1 (6 bases). Germline V lookup: CDR1 KGHDR, CDR2 SFDVKD. The CDR3 is 16 amino acids. The ends were cut back, 0 bases at V and 4 bases at J, with 12 bases in the middle. The CDR3 DNA reads as TGTGCCACCAGTGATTTGGGGGGGGCAGTTAATCAGCCCCAGCATTTT. Translating it yields CATSDLGGAVNQPQHF.

This clonotype was observed a handful of times. A read error may account for a junction end that differs from germline. This sequence joins TRBV27 and TRBJ2-1; D is undetermined. Per the germline V gene, CDR1 is MNHEY and CDR2 is SMNVEV (reference sequence). The CDR3 is made up of 12 amino acids. The CDR3: CASSFWKERLVF. DNA of the CDR3: TGTGCCAGCAGTTTCTGGAAGGAACGCTTGGTCTTC.